This record looks at one TCR beta chain sequence and its context. Per the original methods: Amplification with reference gene primers provided the estimates of nucleated cell counts. The protocol was immunoSEQ multiplex PCR, while the TCRdb copy is restricted to in-frame clones and leaves out a portion. The V and J calls and clone size are taken from that table; D and trimming were inferred from the DNA. Here the sample spans about 60,000 clones, almost 85% being singletons. The data are from a study of blood T cell repertoires in COVID-19. On the study more broadly: Whether acute or convalescent, the COVID-19 samples came from the United States, Italy and Spain. PBMCs, B-cell-depleted T cells, or T cells were the source of the cDNA or gDNA that made up the material.

This TCR was sampled from an elderly woman with acute or convalescent COVID-19. The sample comprised peripheral blood.

CDR3 sequence reads: CSAVQGAETQYF. The CDR3 DNA reads TGCAGCGCCGTACAGGGGGCAGAGACCCAGTACTTC. The J gene is TRBJ2-5, the V gene TRBV29-1; 9 nucleotides align to TRBD1. This CDR3 comprises 12 residues. CDR1 is SQVTM, CDR2 ANQGSEA, per germline. V dropped 7 bases and J dropped 4; count of bases not matched to a gene: 4.